A single sample gave rise to the 18 T cell receptor beta chains below, sequenced in a study of long-term antiretroviral therapy in people with HIV. Researchers report immunoSEQ v3.0 was run at survey level. TCRdb's table, derived via immunoSEQ multiplex PCR, lists solely in-frame clones and lacks some. The sample shows 9,500 to 11,000 clones, roughly 80% of them seen only once. This specimen consisted of unsorted PBMCs, obtained less than 7.5 years after starting antiretroviral therapy. All receptors come from a man in his fifties with HIV.

The J gene is TRBJ2-1, the V gene TRBV4-2; TRBD2 might be the D (6 bases). There are 16 residues in the CDR3. The V end lost 1 base, the J end lost 2 bases, and 12 bases lay between the germline ends. Germline lookup yields CDR1 LGHNA and CDR2 YNFKEQ. The CDR3: CASSQVRGYTYNEQFF. CDR3 bases: TGTGCCAGCAGCCAAGTCCGGGGGTATACCTACAATGAGCAGTTCTTC.

V and J are TRBV6-5 and TRBJ2-3; possibly TRBD2 for D (6 bases). Germline V CDR1 and CDR2: MNHEY, SVGAGI. The CDR3 is made up of 14 amino acids. Trimming left V 0 bases short and J 6 bases short, with 10 bases between. CDR3 DNA: TGTGCCAGCAGTTACTCGGGAGGCTTGGATACGCAGTATTTT. Protein: CASSYSGGLDTQYF.

The chain uses TRBV5-1 and TRBJ2-4; 7 positions agree with TRBD2. The germline CDR1 and CDR2 sequences are SGHRS and YFSETQ. The V and J ends lost 4 bases and 0 bases, in that order; junction bases with no gene match: 13. The CDR3 length is 18 residues. The CDR3: CASSPGGDRSSAKNIQYF. CDR3 in DNA: TGCGCCAGCAGCCCTGGGGGGGATAGGAGCTCAGCCAAAAACATTCAGTACTTC.

The genes are TRBV13 and TRBJ1-1; no firm D call. Deletions cut 7 bases from V and 8 bases from J, with 23 bases between. Germline CDR1 and CDR2: PRHDT and FYEKMQ (reference sequence). The CDR3 has 15 amino acids. The CDR3: CASTLTTEQNSEAFF. The CDR3 DNA is TGTGCCAGCACCCTTACAACAGAACAGAACTCCGAAGCTTTCTTT.

The V call is TRBV5-5, the J call TRBJ1-3, with TRBD1 identical over 9 bases. Germline values: CDR1 SGHKS, CDR2 YYEKEE (reference sequence). The V gene end was trimmed by 4 bases and the J gene end by 4 bases; junction bases not matched to a gene: 6. CDR3 length: 15 amino acids. The CDR3 spells CASSHPGQGGNTIYF. The CDR3 DNA reads TGTGCCAGCAGCCACCCGGGACAGGGAGGAAACACCATATATTTT. The complete variable domain, with remaining parts taken from reference TRBV5-5 and TRBJ1-3, reads DAGVTQSPTHLIKTRGQQVTLRCSPISGHKSVSWYQQVLGQGPQFIFQYYEKEERGRGNFPDRFSARQFPNYSSELNVNALLLGDSALYLCASSHPGQGGNTIYFGEGSWLTVV.

This chain connects TRBV6-6 to TRBJ1-2; possibly TRBD1 for D (5 bases). Germline CDR1 is MNHNY and CDR2 is SVGAGI (reference sequence). Trimming removed 2 bases from V and 5 bases from J, with 12 bases in between. This CDR3 has 14 amino acids. The CDR3 loop reads CASSYGGVVYGYTF. CDR3 in DNA: TGTGCCAGCAGTTACGGGGGGGTCGTTTATGGCTACACCTTC.

The chain uses TRBV5-8 and TRBJ1-1; D is uncertain. The germline V gene encodes CDR1 SGHTS and CDR2 YDEGEE. With 3 bases removed from V and 1 base from J, the gap between germline ends came to 7 bases. The CDR3 extends over 13 amino acids. CDR3 bases: TGTGCCAGCAGCTGGCAGGCGAACACTGAAGCTTTCTTT. It specifies CASSWQANTEAFF.

This clone came up a few times. V and J are TRBV5-6 and TRBJ1-2; D unclear. The germline V gene encodes CDR1 SGHDT and CDR2 YYEEEE. The length of the CDR3 is 13 residues. The V and J ends lost 0 bases and 3 bases respectively, with 6 bases between them. The CDR3 coding sequence is TGTGCCAGCAGCTTGGCCGGTGACTATGGCTACACCTTC. Translating it yields CASSLAGDYGYTF.

This rearrangement joins TRBV2 to TRBJ2-7, with unresolved D. CDR1 and CDR2 from the germline V gene are SNHLY and FYNNEI. The CDR3 runs 15 residues. Trimming took off 1 base at V and 0 bases at J, with 10 bases between the two ends. This CDR3 is CASSEVGVSSYEQYF. The CDR3 DNA reads TGTGCCAGCAGTGAAGTTGGGGTAAGCTCCTACGAGCAGTACTTC.

CDR3 region: CASKRLAGQETQYF. CDR3 DNA: TGTGCCAGCAAACGACTAGCGGGGCAAGAGACCCAGTACTTC. The chain carries TRBV13 and TRBJ2-5, with 11 bases lining up with TRBD2. V dropped 7 bases and J dropped 2; count of bases not matched to a gene: 3. The CDR3 consists of 14 residues. Germline CDR1 PRHDT, CDR2 FYEKMQ (reference sequence).

This clone came up once. The V gene is TRBV11-2, the J gene TRBJ2-1, with D unclear. With 1 base removed from V and 9 bases from J, the gap between germline ends came to 10 bases. CDR1 is SGHAT, CDR2 FQNNGV, per germline. The CDR3 has 13 amino acids. The CDR3 nucleotides are TGTGCCAGCAGCTTAGTCACTAACGGTGAGCAGTTCTTC. Translation gives CASSLVTNGEQFF.

V usage is TRBV4-1 and J usage is TRBJ1-5, with 7 bases matching TRBD1. The CDR3 totals 14 residues. Germline-derived CDR1 and CDR2 are MGHRA and YSYEKL. V was clipped by 4 bases and J by 4 bases; unmatched bases: 4. The CDR3 loop reads CASSPEQGNQPQHF. Written as DNA, the CDR3 is TGCGCCAGCAGCCCCGAACAGGGGAATCAGCCCCAGCATTTT.

This chain connects TRBV13 to TRBJ1-1; no reliable D call. The CDR3 runs to 17 residues. Germline V gene data show CDR1 as PRHDT and CDR2 as FYEKMQ (reference sequence). V lost 2 bases to trimming and J lost 1 base, with 17 bases between them. The CDR3 DNA reads TGTGCCAGCAGCTTATCCATTCCCCAGCCACCGAACACTGAAGCTTTCTTT. The encoded protein is CASSLSIPQPPNTEAFF.

This chain uses TRBV5-4 with TRBJ1-6; D is undetermined. The germline V and J ends were trimmed by 0 bases and 7 bases, with 11 bases remaining between them. CDR1 and CDR2 (germline): SGHNT, YYREEE (reference sequence). The CDR3 consists of 15 residues. The CDR3 coding sequence is TGTGCCAGCAGCTTGGGGCCCGAGGAAAATTCACCCCTCCACTTT. Its translation: CASSLGPEENSPLHF.

The chain has TRBV4-1 and TRBJ2-1; D not certain. The germline CDR1 and CDR2 sequences are MGHRA and YSYEKL. This CDR3 region has 17 residues. Trimming took 1 base from V and 0 from J, leaving 13 bases between them. CDR3 protein: CASSQGLGRSSYNEQFF. CDR3 bases: TGCGCCAGCAGCCAAGGGCTCGGCAGGAGCTCCTACAATGAGCAGTTCTTC.

The CDR3 protein is CASSEAARGQGKLFF. The DNA for the CDR3 is TGTGCCAGCAGTGAAGCCGCCAGGGGGCAAGGAAAACTGTTTTTT. V and J are TRBV6-1 and TRBJ1-4, with 8 bases identical to TRBD1. This CDR3 has 15 residues. The J segment lost 10 bases and the V segment lost 0 bases, leaving 7 bases of the junction unmatched. The germline V gene has CDR1 MNHNS and CDR2 SASEGT.

The gene calls are TRBV30 and TRBJ1-2; 7 nucleotides match TRBD1. V shed 1 base and J 7 bases; nucleotides not matched to a gene: 6. Germline V gene sequence: CDR1 GTSNPN, CDR2 SVGIG (reference sequence). The CDR3 length is 13 residues. As DNA, the CDR3 is TGTGCCTGGAGTGAGACAGGGCCGGGTGGCTACACCTTC. It is translated as CAWSETGPGGYTF.

The CDR3 protein is CASSQDPGINQPQHF. The CDR3 DNA reads as TGCGCCAGCAGCCAAGATCCGGGGATAAATCAGCCCCAGCATTTT. The chain recombines TRBV4-1 with TRBJ1-5; D remains ambiguous. This CDR3 is 15 amino acids long. Trimming took 0 bases from V and 4 from J, leaving 10 bases between them. Germline CDR1 is MGHRA and CDR2 is YSYEKL.